Included here is one T cell receptor beta chain sequence, with context. These data originate in a study of CD8 T cells in Susac syndrome. There are 12 residues in the CDR3. The V end was cut by 4 bases, the J end by 5 bases, with 9 bases between. CDR1 and CDR2 from the germline V gene are LNHNV and YYDKDF (reference sequence). Random hexamers were used to reverse transcribe an amount of about 0.45 to 1 ug RNA. Each CDR3 protein gets one entry after TCRdb re-called the immunoSEQ multiplex PCR reads with MiXCR. This table holds about 49,000 distinct CDR3 sequences, 80% to 95% found once. This TCR was sampled from a human donor in good health. V is TRBV15 and J is TRBJ2-7; no definite D call. Sequenced material: CD8+ T cells from PBMCs. The CDR3 spells CATSNQGHEQYF. In DNA, the CDR3 is TGTGCCACCAGCAACCAAGGGCACGAGCAGTACTTC.